This section outlines one T cell receptor beta chain sequence together with its context. The antigen is undetermined. This entry comes from a study of somatic mutations in cytotoxic T cells in rheumatoid arthritis. The healthy controls consisted of blood donors aged around 56 years at the median (range about 20-70), 55% of whom were female. The study, taken as a whole, reports: CD8+ T-cell clonality showed no significant difference between rheumatoid arthritis patients and age-matched healthy controls. Of more than 60 patients, several had a largest CD8+ clone that exceeded 20% of CD8+ cells. Rising age went with increasing CD8+ clonality in rheumatoid arthritis patients; healthy controls showed no such increase.

Generated by immunoSEQ multiplex PCR, the TCRdb table keeps only in-frame clones and is missing some. The sample has approximately 12,000 clones; about 80% are singletons. CDR1 and CDR2 from the germline V gene are SGDLS and YYNGEE. This CDR3 comprises 12 residues. V lost 4 bases to trimming and J lost 5 bases, with 7 bases between them. Sequencing was done on a sample of CD8+ T cells sorted from blood. The source of this sequence is a man aged 45-60 years in good health. The chain is built from TRBV9 and TRBJ2-1; D call uncertain. The CDR3 spells CASSPYNNEQFF. CDR3 bases: TGTGCCAGCAGCCCGTATAACAATGAGCAGTTCTTC.